What follows are 11 T cell receptor beta chains derived from one specimen sequenced in a study of cytomegalovirus exposure and HLA in healthy donors (dated by TCRdb to about 2017). The library came from the immunoSEQ multiplex PCR assay. Drawn from immuneACCESS, this table holds only the in-frame rearrangements with V and J called that TCRdb kept. Clones are partly lost; checked studies trace under half to an unresolved V gene and leave the rest unexplained. This sample holds 220,000 or so clones; 85% to 95% were observed only once. 1% to 1.2% of the sample goes to the ten largest clones. The sequenced material came from PBMCs. The receptors were sampled from a woman under 30 in good health and CMV-seronegative.

This clone was seen a few times. V and J are TRBV7-8 and TRBJ1-6, with TRBD1 matching over 8 bases. Germline V gives CDR1 SGHVS, CDR2 FQNEAQ. J gave up 0 bases and V 4 bases, and 8 bases lay outside the gene matches. CDR3 length: 18 amino acids. The CDR3 protein is CASSYRQGFSSYNSPLHF. CDR3 coding DNA: TGTGCCAGCAGCTATAGACAGGGGTTCAGCTCCTATAATTCACCCCTCCACTTT.

The gene calls are TRBV11-2 and TRBJ2-2; a possible D gene is TRBD1 (5 bases). The CDR3 runs 17 residues. Trimming left V 6 bases short and J 0 bases short, with 17 bases between. The germline gives CDR1 SGHAT, CDR2 FQNNGV. CDR3 nucleotide sequence: TGTGCCAGCAGACACCACTCGGACATCTCGAACACCGGGGAGCTGTTTTTT. Its translation: CASRHHSDISNTGELFF.

This clone was counted a few times. Other DNA sequences within the sample encode an identical CDR3. This chain links TRBV6-1 with TRBJ2-3, with D possibly being TRBD1 (7 bases). Per germline, CDR1 MNHNS and CDR2 SASEGT. This CDR3 region has 16 residues. Trimming pared 1 base from V and 2 bases from J, leaving 13 bases between. The CDR3: CASSEGGDRVTDTQYF. The DNA of the CDR3 is TGTGCCAGCAGTGAAGGCGGGGACAGAGTCACAGATACGCAGTATTTT.

The chain recombines TRBV7-2 with TRBJ2-3, with a possible D match to TRBD2 (6 bases). Germline V CDR1 and CDR2: SGHTA, FQGNSA. With 4 bases removed from V and 7 bases from J, the gap between germline ends came to 12 bases. This CDR3 has 13 amino acids. The CDR3 DNA reads TGTGCCAGCAGCTCGACTAGTATGCATACGCAGTATTTT. Amino acids: CASSSTSMHTQYF. The full variable domain, in which reference TRBV7-2 and TRBJ2-3 provide the parts outside the CDR3, is GAGVSQSPSNKVTEKGKDVELRCDPISGHTALYWYRQSLGQGLEFLIYFQGNSAPDKSGLPSDRFSAERTGGSVSTLTIQRTQQEDSAVYLCASSSTSMHTQYFGPGTRLTVL.

This clone occurred a few times. The chain uses TRBV10-3 and TRBJ1-1; D may be TRBD1 (6 bases). Germline loops: CDR1 ENHRY, CDR2 SYGVKD. Trimming took 5 bases from V and 7 from J, leaving 11 bases between them. The CDR3 is 12 residues long. The CDR3 DNA follows: TGTGCCATCAGTCCGATACAGGGTGAAGCTTTCTTT. It specifies CAISPIQGEAFF.

In this sample, this clone turned up once. This chain links TRBV30 with TRBJ2-4, with D perhaps matching TRBD1 (6 bases). Trimming left V 6 bases short and J 1 base short, with 13 bases between. The CDR3 length is 14 residues. Germline V lookup: CDR1 GTSNPN, CDR2 SVGIG (reference sequence). The CDR3 DNA follows: TGTGCCTGCAGAGACCAGGGGGCCAAAAACATTCAGTACTTC. It specifies CACRDQGAKNIQYF.

V and J are TRBV29-1 and TRBJ2-4; 9 bases fit TRBD2. The CDR3 sequence is 13 residues long. V dropped 6 bases and J dropped 3; count of bases not matched to a gene: 3. Per the germline V gene, CDR1 is SQVTM and CDR2 is ANQGSEA. In nucleotides, the CDR3 is TGCAGCGTCCTGACTAGCGGCAAAAACATTCAGTACTTC. Translating gives CSVLTSGKNIQYF.

This chain links TRBV5-1 with TRBJ2-7; no definite D call. CDR3 length: 12 amino acids. The V gene lost 3 bases and the J gene lost 3 bases, with 7 bases spanning the gap. Looked up from germline, CDR1 is SGHRS and CDR2 is YFSETQ. In DNA, the CDR3 is TGCGCCAGCAGCTACGACAACTACGAGCAGTACTTC. Translation: CASSYDNYEQYF.

The chain combines TRBV10-2 with TRBJ1-1; D is ambiguous. The CDR3 has 14 amino acids. Germline V gene data show CDR1 as WSHSY and CDR2 as SAAADI. The V end lost 0 bases, the J end lost 11 bases, and 16 bases lay between the germline ends. CDR3 bases: TGCGCCAGCAGTGAGTCGGAGGGTCCAGTAATGGCTTTCTTT. Its protein is CASSESEGPVMAFF.

This chain links TRBV6-1 with TRBJ1-3; D is ambiguous. Per germline, CDR1 MNHNS and CDR2 SASEGT. The CDR3 has 14 residues. V dropped 6 bases and J dropped 0 bases, with 9 bases sitting between them. The CDR3 DNA reads TGTGCCAGCAGGAGCCCCTTCTCTGGAAACACCATATATTTT. Its translation is CASRSPFSGNTIYF.

The gene calls are TRBV5-1 and TRBJ2-7; 7 bases match TRBD1. Germline-derived CDR1 and CDR2 are SGHRS and YFSETQ. The CDR3 spans 16 residues. V was clipped by 0 bases and J by 0 bases; unmatched bases: 6. CDR3 region: CASSLVGDRSSYEQYF. CDR3 in DNA: TGCGCCAGCAGCTTGGTCGGGGACAGAAGCTCCTACGAGCAGTACTTC. Full variable domain (remainder filled in from reference TRBV5-1 and TRBJ2-7): KAGVTQTPRYLIKTRGQQVTLSCSPISGHRSVSWYQQTPGQGLQFLFEYFSETQRNKGNFPGRFSGRQFSNSRSEMNVSTLELGDSALYLCASSLVGDRSSYEQYFGPGTRLTVT.